Presented here are 13 T cell receptor beta chains from one specimen sequenced in a study of cytomegalovirus exposure and HLA in healthy donors. Vbeta (60) and Jbeta (13) primers were used in the PCR. The protocol was immunoSEQ multiplex PCR, while the TCRdb copy is restricted to in-frame clones and leaves out a portion. Its listing shows approximately 92,000 clones. Specimen: PBMCs. All receptors derive from a young woman in good health and CMV-seronegative.

The CDR3 spells CASSLSGGASGTDTQYF. CDR3 DNA sequence: TGTGCCAGCAGCTTAAGCGGGGGGGCCTCGGGAACAGATACGCAGTATTTT. The V and J genes are TRBV7-3 and TRBJ2-3; TRBD2 agrees at 9 bases. J was trimmed by 3 bases and V by 1 base; bases with no gene match: 8. Germline V gives CDR1 SGHTA, CDR2 FQGTGA. There are 17 residues in the CDR3.

The J gene is TRBJ1-2, the V gene TRBV5-1; D unresolved. V was trimmed by 1 base and J by 6 bases, leaving 16 bases between them. The CDR3 runs to 15 residues. The germline gives CDR1 SGHRS, CDR2 YFSETQ. CDR3 protein: CASSLKRGEVDGYTF. CDR3 DNA: TGCGCCAGCAGCTTGAAACGGGGAGAGGTCGATGGCTACACCTTC.

The DNA of the CDR3 is TGCGCCAGCAGCCAAAGGACAGATGGAAACACTGAAGCTTTCTTT. Its protein product is CASSQRTDGNTEAFF. The J gene is TRBJ1-1, the V gene TRBV10-1; D might be TRBD1 (6 bases). This CDR3 has 15 amino acids. In germline, CDR1 is WNHNN, CDR2 SYGVQD (reference sequence). The ends were cut back, 6 bases at V and 2 bases at J, with 16 bases in the middle.

The chain joins TRBV6-5 to TRBJ2-5, with D perhaps TRBD2 (6 bases). The J call is in doubt because the DNA end fits TRBJ2-7 better. Germline V lookup: CDR1 MNHEY, CDR2 SVGAGI. The CDR3 is 14 amino acids. CDR3 sequence (DNA): TGTGCCAGCAGTTACGGAGGGGCGTCCTACGAGCAGTACTTC. Protein sequence: CASSYGGASYEQYF.

The V and J genes are TRBV6-6 and TRBJ1-1; D is possibly TRBD1 (6 bases). Germline lookup yields CDR1 MNHNY and CDR2 SVGAGI (reference sequence). The V gene lost 0 bases and the J gene lost 8 bases, with 10 bases spanning the gap. This CDR3 is built from 13 residues. The CDR3 loop is CASSYSGQGEAFF. As DNA, the CDR3 is TGTGCCAGCAGTTACTCGGGGCAGGGGGAAGCTTTCTTT.

The J gene is TRBJ2-3, the V gene TRBV2; 7 bases are a match to TRBD1. This CDR3 is 14 amino acids long. Germline CDR1 SNHLY, CDR2 FYNNEI. V lost 8 bases and J lost 4; bases outside the gene matches: 9. CDR3: CASVSGTASDTQYF. The CDR3 bases are TGTGCCAGCGTTTCCGGGACAGCCTCAGATACGCAGTATTTT.

This chain joins TRBV5-1 and TRBJ1-1; 8 positions match TRBD1. CDR3 length equals 13 residues. Germline CDR1 and CDR2: SGHRS and YFSETQ. Germline trimming cut 2 bases from V and 4 bases from J; bases unmatched to any gene: 1. CDR3 protein: CASSFGQGTEAFF. CDR3 nucleotides: TGCGCCAGCAGCTTCGGACAGGGCACTGAAGCTTTCTTT.

The J gene is TRBJ2-7, the V gene TRBV28; 8 nucleotides agree with TRBD2. CDR1 MDHEN and CDR2 SYDVKM come from the germline V gene. Trimming at V came to 3 bases and at J to 7 bases, leaving 11 bases not matched to a gene. The CDR3 is 15 residues long. Here the CDR3 DNA reads TGTGCCAGCAGTTTGGTCGGGACTAGTGAAGTAGAGCAGTACTTC. Translating it yields CASSLVGTSEVEQYF.

The chain carries TRBV9 and TRBJ2-5, with 9 bases aligning to TRBD2. V lost 4 bases to trimming and J lost 5 bases; unmatched junction nucleotides: 9. Germline CDR1 is SGDLS and CDR2 is YYNGEE. The CDR3 runs to 15 residues. The CDR3 nucleotides read TGTGCCAGCAGCCGGGCCAGCGGGGGGTGGGAGACCCAGTACTTC. Amino acid sequence: CASSRASGGWETQYF.

The chain combines TRBV28 with TRBJ1-3; D perhaps matches TRBD1 (6 bases). Germline values: CDR1 MDHEN, CDR2 SYDVKM. There are 18 residues in the CDR3. The V gene lost 8 bases and the J gene lost 0 bases, with 23 bases spanning the gap. CDR3 coding DNA: TGTGCCAGCCACGCAGCAGGGGCTTCAGGGCACTCTGGAAACACCATATATTTT. Its protein product is CASHAAGASGHSGNTIYF.

The chain combines TRBV2 with TRBJ2-5; D may be TRBD2 (6 bases). The closer fit of TRBJ2-7 to the DNA end suggests the J call may be wrong. There are 18 residues in the CDR3. Per germline, CDR1 SNHLY and CDR2 FYNNEI. The CDR3 DNA is TGTGCCAGCAGTGAAGGATTTGGCGGGAAATGGGGCTCCTACGAGCAGTACTTC. It translates to CASSEGFGGKWGSYEQYF.

This chain uses TRBV10-2 with TRBJ1-2, with 7 bases lining up with TRBD1. The CDR3 runs to 14 residues. V gave up 0 bases and J gave up 8 bases; unmatched junction bases: 6. Germline lookup yields CDR1 WSHSY and CDR2 SAAADI. As DNA, the CDR3 is TGCGCCAGCAGTGAGTCGAGGGGGCTGGGGGGCTACACCTTC. It specifies CASSESRGLGGYTF.

The chain employs TRBV9 and TRBJ2-2; perhaps TRBD2 as D (5 bases). The CDR3 contains 14 residues. Trimming removed 1 base from V and 3 bases from J, with 7 bases in between. Germline V CDR1 and CDR2: SGDLS, YYNGEE. DNA of the CDR3: TGTGCCAGCAGCGTACTAGCAGACACCGGGGAGCTGTTTTTT. Protein sequence: CASSVLADTGELFF.